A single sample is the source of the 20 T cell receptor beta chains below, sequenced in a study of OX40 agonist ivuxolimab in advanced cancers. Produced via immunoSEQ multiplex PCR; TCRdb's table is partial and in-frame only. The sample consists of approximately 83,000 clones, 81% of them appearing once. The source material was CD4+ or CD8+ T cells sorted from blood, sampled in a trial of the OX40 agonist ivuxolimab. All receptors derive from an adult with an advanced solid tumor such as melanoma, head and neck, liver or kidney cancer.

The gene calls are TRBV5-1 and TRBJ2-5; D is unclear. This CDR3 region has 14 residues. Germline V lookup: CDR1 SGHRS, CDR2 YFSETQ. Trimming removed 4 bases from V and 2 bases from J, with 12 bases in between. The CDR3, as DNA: TGCGCCAGCAGCCCTGGGTCGACTCAAGAGACCCAGTACTTC. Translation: CASSPGSTQETQYF.

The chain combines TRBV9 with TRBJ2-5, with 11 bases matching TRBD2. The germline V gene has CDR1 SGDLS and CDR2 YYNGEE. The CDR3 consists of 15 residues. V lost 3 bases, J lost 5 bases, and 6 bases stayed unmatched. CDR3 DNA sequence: TGTGCCAGCAGCGCAACTAGCGGGAGTTGGGAGACCCAGTACTTC. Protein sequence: CASSATSGSWETQYF.

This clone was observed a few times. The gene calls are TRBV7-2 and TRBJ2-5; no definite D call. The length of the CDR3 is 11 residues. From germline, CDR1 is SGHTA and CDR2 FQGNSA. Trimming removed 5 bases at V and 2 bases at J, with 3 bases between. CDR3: CASSEQETQYF. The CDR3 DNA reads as TGTGCCAGCAGCGAACAAGAGACCCAGTACTTC.

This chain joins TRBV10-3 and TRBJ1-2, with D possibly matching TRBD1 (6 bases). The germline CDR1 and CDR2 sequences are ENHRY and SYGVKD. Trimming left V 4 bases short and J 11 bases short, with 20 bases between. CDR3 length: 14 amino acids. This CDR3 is CAISGGPGTLGYTF. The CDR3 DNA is TGTGCCATCAGTGGCGGACCCGGGACACTCGGATACACCTTC.

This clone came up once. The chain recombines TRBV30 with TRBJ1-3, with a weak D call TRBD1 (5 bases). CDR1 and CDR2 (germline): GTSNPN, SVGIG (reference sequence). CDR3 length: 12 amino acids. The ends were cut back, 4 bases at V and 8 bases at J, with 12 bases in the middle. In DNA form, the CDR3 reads TGTGCCTGGAACGGGGCTACGGACACCATATATTTT. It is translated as CAWNGATDTIYF.

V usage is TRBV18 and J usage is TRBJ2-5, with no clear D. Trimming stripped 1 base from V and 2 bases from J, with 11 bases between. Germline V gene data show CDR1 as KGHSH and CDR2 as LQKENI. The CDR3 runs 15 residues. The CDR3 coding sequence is TGTGCCAGCTCACCACTTGGGGTATCGCAAGAGACCCAGTACTTC. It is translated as CASSPLGVSQETQYF.

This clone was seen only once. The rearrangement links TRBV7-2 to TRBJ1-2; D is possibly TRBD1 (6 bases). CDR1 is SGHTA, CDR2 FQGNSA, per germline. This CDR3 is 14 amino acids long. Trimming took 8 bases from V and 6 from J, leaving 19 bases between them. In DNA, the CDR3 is TGTGCCAGCGAGGTCTCTGGACAGTATGATGGCTACACCTTC. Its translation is CASEVSGQYDGYTF.

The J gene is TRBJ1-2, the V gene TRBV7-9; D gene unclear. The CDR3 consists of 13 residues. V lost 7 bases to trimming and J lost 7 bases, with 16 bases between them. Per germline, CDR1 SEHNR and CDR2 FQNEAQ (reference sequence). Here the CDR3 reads CASTRDTFGGYTF. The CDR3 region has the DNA TGTGCCAGCACCCGAGACACGTTCGGTGGCTACACCTTC.

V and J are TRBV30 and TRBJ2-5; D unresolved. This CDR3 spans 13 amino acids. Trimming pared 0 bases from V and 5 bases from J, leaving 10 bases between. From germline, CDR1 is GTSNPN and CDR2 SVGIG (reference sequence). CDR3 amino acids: CAWSVQTSETQYF. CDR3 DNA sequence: TGTGCCTGGAGTGTTCAGACATCGGAGACCCAGTACTTC.

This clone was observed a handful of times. CDR3 region: CASSRSQGEHYEQYF. In DNA form, the CDR3 reads TGCGCCAGCAGCCGATCACAGGGGGAACACTACGAGCAGTACTTC. V and J are TRBV4-3 and TRBJ2-7, with 8 nucleotides matching TRBD1. The CDR3 is 15 amino acids. J gave up 3 bases and V 4 bases, and 8 bases lay outside the gene matches. Germline CDR1 reads LGHNA; CDR2 reads YSLEER.

This CDR3 reads CASSPVGVLNTEAFF. CDR3 in DNA: TGTGCCAGCAGCCCTGTAGGGGTTCTGAACACTGAAGCTTTCTTT. V and J are TRBV11-3 and TRBJ1-1; TRBD1 is a possible D gene (5 bases). Germline CDR1 and CDR2: SGHNT and YENEEA. V gave up 5 bases and J gave up 0 bases, with 13 bases separating them. CDR3 length equals 15 residues.

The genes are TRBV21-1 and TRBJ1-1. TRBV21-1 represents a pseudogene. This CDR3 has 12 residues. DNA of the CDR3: TGTGCCAGCAGCCAGACTGGAACTGAAGCTTTCTTT. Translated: CASSQTGTEAFF.

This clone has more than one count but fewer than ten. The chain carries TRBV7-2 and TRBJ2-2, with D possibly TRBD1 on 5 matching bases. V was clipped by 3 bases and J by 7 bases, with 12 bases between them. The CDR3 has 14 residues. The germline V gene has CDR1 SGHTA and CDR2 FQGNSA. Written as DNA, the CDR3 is TGTGCCAGCAGCTTCCAGGGTTCGGACGGGGAGCTGTTTTTT. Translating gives CASSFQGSDGELFF.

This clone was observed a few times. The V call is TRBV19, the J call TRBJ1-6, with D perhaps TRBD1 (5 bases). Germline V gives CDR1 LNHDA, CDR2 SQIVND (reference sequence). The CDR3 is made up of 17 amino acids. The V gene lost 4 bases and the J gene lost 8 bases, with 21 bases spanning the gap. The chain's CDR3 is CASSRGMGQARDSPLHF. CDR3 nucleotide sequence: TGTGCCAGTAGTAGAGGGATGGGTCAAGCCAGGGATTCACCCCTCCACTTT.

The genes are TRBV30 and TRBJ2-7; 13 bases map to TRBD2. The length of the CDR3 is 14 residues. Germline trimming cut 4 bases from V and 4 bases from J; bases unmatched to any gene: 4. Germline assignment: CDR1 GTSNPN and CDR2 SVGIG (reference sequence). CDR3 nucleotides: TGTGCCTGGACCCGGACTAGCGGGAGTTACGAGCAGTACTTC. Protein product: CAWTRTSGSYEQYF.

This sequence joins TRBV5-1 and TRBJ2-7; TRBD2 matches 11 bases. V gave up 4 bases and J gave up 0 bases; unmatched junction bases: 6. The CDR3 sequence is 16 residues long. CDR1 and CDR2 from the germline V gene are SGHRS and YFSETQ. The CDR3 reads CASSPSGGTISYEQYF. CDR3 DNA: TGCGCCAGCAGCCCTAGCGGGGGGACTATCTCCTACGAGCAGTACTTC. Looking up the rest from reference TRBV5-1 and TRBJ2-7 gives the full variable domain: KAGVTQTPRYLIKTRGQQVTLSCSPISGHRSVSWYQQTPGQGLQFLFEYFSETQRNKGNFPGRFSGRQFSNSRSEMNVSTLELGDSALYLCASSPSGGTISYEQYFGPGTRLTVT.

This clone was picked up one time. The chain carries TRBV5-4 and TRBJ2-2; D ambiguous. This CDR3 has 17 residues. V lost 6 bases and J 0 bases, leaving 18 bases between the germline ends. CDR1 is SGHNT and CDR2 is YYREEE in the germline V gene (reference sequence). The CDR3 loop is CASTLLLGNANTGELFF. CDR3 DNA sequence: TGTGCCAGCACCCTCCTCCTGGGGAACGCGAACACCGGGGAGCTGTTTTTT.

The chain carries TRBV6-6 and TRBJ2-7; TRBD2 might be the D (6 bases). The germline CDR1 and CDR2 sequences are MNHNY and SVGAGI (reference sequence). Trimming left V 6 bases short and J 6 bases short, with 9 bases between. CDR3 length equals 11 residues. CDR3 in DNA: TGTGCCAGCAGCCTCGGGGGCGAGCAGTACTTC. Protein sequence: CASSLGGEQYF.

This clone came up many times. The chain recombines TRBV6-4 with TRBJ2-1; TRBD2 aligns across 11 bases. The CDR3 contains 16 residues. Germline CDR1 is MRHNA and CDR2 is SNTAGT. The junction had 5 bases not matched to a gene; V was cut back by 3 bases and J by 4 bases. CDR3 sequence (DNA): TGTGCCAGCAGTGAGGATAGCGGGAGGGGTTACAATGAGCAGTTCTTC. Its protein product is CASSEDSGRGYNEQFF.

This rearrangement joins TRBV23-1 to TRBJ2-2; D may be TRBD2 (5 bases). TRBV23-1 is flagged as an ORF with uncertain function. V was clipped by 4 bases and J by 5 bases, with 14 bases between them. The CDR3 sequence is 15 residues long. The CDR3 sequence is CASSPLGPGTGELFF. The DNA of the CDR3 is TGCGCCAGCAGTCCCCTCGGTCCGGGAACCGGGGAGCTGTTTTTT.